This T cell receptor (beta chain) was recorded in a study of blood T cell repertoires in COVID-19. Method: immunoSEQ multiplex PCR; TCRdb's copy keeps in-frame clones and lacks some. The profile shows around 49,000 clones, 81% of them singletons. This CDR3 has 12 residues. The V end lost 0 bases, the J end lost 7 bases, and 4 bases lay between the germline ends. Germline V gene lookup returns CDR1 SGHNT and CDR2 YYREEE (reference sequence). There are a few counts of this clone. This chain connects TRBV5-4 to TRBJ2-2; D call uncertain. Sequencing was performed on peripheral blood. The sequence was collected from a woman of 80 years or more with COVID-19, enrolled during active disease. In DNA, the CDR3 is TGTGCCAGCAGCTTGGGCGGCGGGGAGCTGTTTTTT. It encodes CASSLGGGELFF.